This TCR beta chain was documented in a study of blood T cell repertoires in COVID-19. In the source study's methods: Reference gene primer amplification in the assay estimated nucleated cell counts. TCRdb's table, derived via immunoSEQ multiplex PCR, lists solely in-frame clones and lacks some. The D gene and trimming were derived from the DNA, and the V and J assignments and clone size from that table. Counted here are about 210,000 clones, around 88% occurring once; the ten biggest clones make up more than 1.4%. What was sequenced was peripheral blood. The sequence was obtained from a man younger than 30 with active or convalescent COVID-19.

CDR3 in amino acids: CASSLAGNQPQHF. CDR3 nucleotide sequence: TGTGCCAGCAGTTTAGCGGGCAATCAGCCCCAGCATTTT. This chain joins TRBV27 and TRBJ1-5; no firm D call. Germline V CDR1 and CDR2: MNHEY, SMNVEV (reference sequence). Trimming shortened V by 2 bases and J by 2 bases, and 4 bases separated the two germline ends. This CDR3 is 13 amino acids long.